Listed here are 12 T cell receptor beta chains from one sample, sequenced in a study of early T cells in non-severe SARS-CoV-2 infection. MiXCR, run by TCRdb on the 5' RACE reads, gives a single entry per CDR3 protein. The sample has 97,000 or so distinct CDR3 sequences; about an eighth are singletons. Sequenced: whole blood. These receptor sequences come from an adult who was a healthcare worker with PCR-confirmed SARS-CoV-2 infection or an uninfected control (not recorded which).

The chain joins TRBV10-2 to TRBJ2-2; D is uncertain. V lost 7 bases and J 0 bases, leaving 9 bases between the germline ends. This CDR3 comprises 14 residues. Germline assignment: CDR1 WSHSY and CDR2 SAAADI. The CDR3 DNA is TGCGCCAGCACCACACTCGCGAACACCGGGGAGCTGTTTTTT. Protein: CASTTLANTGELFF.

The table lists this clonotype with many counts. The chain uses TRBV20-1 and TRBJ2-1; 8 positions match TRBD2. V lost 5 bases and J lost 8; bases outside the gene matches: 14. The CDR3 consists of 15 residues. Per the germline V gene, CDR1 is DFQATT and CDR2 is SNEGSKA (reference sequence). CDR3 protein: CSAFWPGLGWDEQFF. CDR3 sequence (DNA): TGCAGTGCTTTTTGGCCGGGACTAGGCTGGGATGAGCAGTTCTTC.

The sample holds a few counts of this clonotype. One junction end does not reproduce the germline sequence, and a read error may be involved. The J gene is TRBJ1-2, the V gene TRBV3-1, with 7 nucleotides matching TRBD1. The CDR3 has 14 residues. Germline CDR1 LGHDT, CDR2 YNNKEL (reference sequence). This CDR3 is CASSPLGQTHPSSF. DNA of the CDR3: TGTGCCAGCAGCCCTTTGGGACAGACCCACCCTTCGTCCTTC.

In this sample, this clonotype turned up many times. The rearrangement joins TRBV4-3 to TRBJ2-3; 8 nucleotides align to TRBD2. CDR3 size: 16 residues. Germline lookup yields CDR1 LGHNA and CDR2 YSLEER. With 4 bases clipped from V and 2 bases from J, the junction kept 8 bases outside the gene matches. CDR3 DNA sequence: TGCGCCAGCAGCCTCCAGCTAGCGGGCAACACAGATACGCAGTATTTT. Its translation is CASSLQLAGNTDTQYF.

J is TRBJ2-3 and V is TRBV6-1; D not resolved. The CDR3 spans 12 residues. The V end lost 6 bases, the J end lost 7 bases, and 11 bases lay between the germline ends. Germline-derived CDR1 and CDR2 are MNHNS and SASEGT. The CDR3 region has the DNA TGTGCCAGCAGGGACGGGCGGAATACGCAGTATTTT. Translating gives CASRDGRNTQYF.

This clonotype was found many times. The V and J genes are TRBV2 and TRBJ2-3; TRBD2 aligns across 10 bases. Germline trimming cut 5 bases from V and 6 bases from J; bases unmatched to any gene: 8. Per the germline V gene, CDR1 is SNHLY and CDR2 is FYNNEI. The CDR3 extends over 15 amino acids. CDR3 nucleotide sequence: TGTGCCAGCAGTTATAGCGGGAGGAGGGTGGATACGCAGTATTTT. It translates to CASSYSGRRVDTQYF.

This clonotype was picked up a small number of times. The V call is TRBV6-5, the J call TRBJ1-1; TRBD1 might be the D (6 bases). The CDR3 sequence is 14 residues long. V was clipped by 6 bases and J by 2 bases, with 13 bases between them. Per the germline V gene, CDR1 is MNHEY and CDR2 is SVGAGI. Here the CDR3 DNA reads TGTGCCAGCAGACTTGGACAGTCTAACACTGAAGCTTTCTTT. Its protein is CASRLGQSNTEAFF.

In its sample, this clonotype was seen a few times. This chain uses TRBV9 with TRBJ1-5, with D unclear. The CDR3 covers 14 residues. Trimming shortened V by 0 bases and J by 3 bases, and 7 bases separated the two germline ends. Per the germline V gene, CDR1 is SGDLS and CDR2 is YYNGEE. CDR3 coding DNA: TGTGCCAGCAGCGTAGGGCTGATCAATCAGCCCCAGCATTTT. Translation gives CASSVGLINQPQHF.

V is TRBV28 and J is TRBJ2-1; D is ambiguous. In germline, CDR1 is MDHEN, CDR2 SYDVKM. The V end lost 9 bases, the J end lost 6 bases, and 18 bases lay between the germline ends. This CDR3 comprises 14 residues. The CDR3 spells CASLDSALLNEQFF. The CDR3 region has the DNA TGTGCCAGTCTAGATTCAGCCCTTCTCAATGAGCAGTTCTTC.

This clonotype was picked up a small number of times. The chain carries TRBV15 and TRBJ1-1; possible D gene TRBD1, 5 bases. The V and J ends lost 8 bases and 0 bases respectively, with 10 bases between them. The CDR3 totals 13 residues. CDR1 is LNHNV and CDR2 is YYDKDF in the germline V gene (reference sequence). The CDR3 sequence is CATGANMNTEAFF. The CDR3 nucleotides read TGTGCCACCGGGGCGAACATGAACACTGAAGCTTTCTTT.

This clonotype was detected many times. The genes are TRBV6-1 and TRBJ2-4; D is perhaps TRBD2 (5 bases). Looked up from germline, CDR1 is MNHNS and CDR2 is SASEGT. V lost 4 bases to trimming and J lost 16 bases, with 14 bases between them. The CDR3 sequence is 11 residues long. The chain's CDR3 is CASSAWLEGYF. CDR3 bases: TGTGCCAGCAGTGCCTGGTTAGAGGGATACTTC.

This clonotype was detected a few times. The rearrangement uses TRBV11-2 and TRBJ2-3, with a tentative D call TRBD2 (5 bases). Germline V CDR1 and CDR2: SGHAT, FQNNGV. CDR3 length: 14 residues. The V gene lost 7 bases and the J gene lost 2 bases, with 13 bases spanning the gap. The CDR3 coding sequence is TGTGCCAGCACCCCGGCGGGTCACACAGATACGCAGTATTTT. The encoded protein is CASTPAGHTDTQYF.